This TCR beta chain was found in a study of blood T cell repertoires in COVID-19. Study summary: The origin of the acute and convalescent COVID-19 samples was the United States, Italy and Spain. In each case, the material was cDNA or gDNA derived from T cells, B-cell-depleted T cells, or PBMCs.

This CDR3 has 13 amino acids. Germline CDR1 and CDR2: SQVTM and ANQGSEA. Here immunoSEQ multiplex PCR was the method, and the copy in TCRdb shows in-frame clones only, minus some. The repertoire holds 250,000 or so clones, with approximately 86% as singletons. V gene TRBV29-1 combines with J gene TRBJ2-1; 7 nucleotides agree with TRBD2. This TCR derives from a woman aged 60-75 years with COVID-19, enrolled during active disease. The sequencing input was peripheral blood. The CDR3 region has the DNA TGCAGTGCGTCCGGGAGGTTTTACAATGAGCAGTTCTTC. Translation gives CSASGRFYNEQFF.